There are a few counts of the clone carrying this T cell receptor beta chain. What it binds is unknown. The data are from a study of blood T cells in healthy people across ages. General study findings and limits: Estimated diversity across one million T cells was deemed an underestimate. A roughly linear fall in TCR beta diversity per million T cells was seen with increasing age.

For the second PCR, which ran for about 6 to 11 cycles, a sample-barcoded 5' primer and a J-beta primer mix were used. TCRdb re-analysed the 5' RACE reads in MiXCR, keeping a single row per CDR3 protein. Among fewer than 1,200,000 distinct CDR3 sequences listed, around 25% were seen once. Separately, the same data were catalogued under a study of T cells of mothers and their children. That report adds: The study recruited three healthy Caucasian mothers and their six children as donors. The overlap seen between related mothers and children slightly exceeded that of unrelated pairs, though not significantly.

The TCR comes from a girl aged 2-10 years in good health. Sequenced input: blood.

The CDR3 here is CASSVEIGETQYF. CDR3 DNA sequence: TGTGCCAGCAGCGTGGAGATCGGAGAGACCCAGTACTTC. V and J are TRBV9 and TRBJ2-5, with D unclear. Germline CDR1 and CDR2: SGDLS and YYNGEE. The V end lost 2 bases, the J end lost 4 bases, and 9 bases lay between the germline ends. CDR3 length equals 13 residues.